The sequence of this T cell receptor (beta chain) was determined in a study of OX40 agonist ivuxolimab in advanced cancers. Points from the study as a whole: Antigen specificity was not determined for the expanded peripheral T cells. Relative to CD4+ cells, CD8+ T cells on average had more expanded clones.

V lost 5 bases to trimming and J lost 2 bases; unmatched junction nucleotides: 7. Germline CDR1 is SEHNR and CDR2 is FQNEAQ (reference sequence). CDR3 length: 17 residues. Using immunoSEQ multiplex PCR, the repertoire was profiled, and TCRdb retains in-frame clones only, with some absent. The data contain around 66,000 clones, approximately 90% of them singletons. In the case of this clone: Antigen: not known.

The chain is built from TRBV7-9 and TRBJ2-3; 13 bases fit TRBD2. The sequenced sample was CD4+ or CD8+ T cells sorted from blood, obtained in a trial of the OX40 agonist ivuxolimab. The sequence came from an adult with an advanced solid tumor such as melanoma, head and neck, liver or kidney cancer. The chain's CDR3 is CASSQGLAGVTTDTQYF. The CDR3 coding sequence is TGTGCCAGCAGCCAAGGACTAGCGGGAGTTACCACAGATACGCAGTATTTT.